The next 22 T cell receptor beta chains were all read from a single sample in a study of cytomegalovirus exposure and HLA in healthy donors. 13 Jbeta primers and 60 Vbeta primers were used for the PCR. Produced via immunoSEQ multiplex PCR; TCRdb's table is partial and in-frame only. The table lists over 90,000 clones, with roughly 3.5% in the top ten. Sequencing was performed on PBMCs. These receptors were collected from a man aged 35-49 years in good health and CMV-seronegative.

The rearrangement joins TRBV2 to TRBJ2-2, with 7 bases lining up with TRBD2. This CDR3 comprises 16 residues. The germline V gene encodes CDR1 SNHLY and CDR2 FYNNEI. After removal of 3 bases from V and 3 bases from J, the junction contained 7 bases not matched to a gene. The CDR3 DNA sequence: TGTGCCAGCAGTGATGGGAGGGGAGGTGACACCGGGGAGCTGTTTTTT. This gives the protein CASSDGRGGDTGELFF.

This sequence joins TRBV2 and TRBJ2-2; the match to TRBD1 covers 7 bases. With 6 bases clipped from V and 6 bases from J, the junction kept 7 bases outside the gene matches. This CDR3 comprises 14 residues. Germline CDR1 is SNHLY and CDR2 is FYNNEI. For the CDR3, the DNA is TGTGCCAGCAGCGGGGACAGTGTAGCCGGGGAGCTGTTTTTT. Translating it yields CASSGDSVAGELFF.

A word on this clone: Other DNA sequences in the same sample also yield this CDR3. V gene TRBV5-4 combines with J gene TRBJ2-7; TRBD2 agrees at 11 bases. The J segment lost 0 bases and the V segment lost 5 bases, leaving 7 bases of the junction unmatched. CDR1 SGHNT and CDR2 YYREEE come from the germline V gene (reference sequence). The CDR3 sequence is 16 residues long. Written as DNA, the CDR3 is TGTGCCAGCAGACACGGGACTAGCGGAGTCTCCTACGAGCAGTACTTC. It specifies CASRHGTSGVSYEQYF.

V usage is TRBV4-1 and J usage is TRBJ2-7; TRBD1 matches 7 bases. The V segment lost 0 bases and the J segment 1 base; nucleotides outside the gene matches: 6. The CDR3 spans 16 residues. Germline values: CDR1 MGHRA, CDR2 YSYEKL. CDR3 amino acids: CASSQESGQVSYEQYF. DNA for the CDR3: TGCGCCAGCAGCCAAGAATCAGGACAGGTGTCCTACGAGCAGTACTTC.

The CDR3 bases are TGTGCCAGCAGCCTGACAGCGTCTATCTATGGCTACACCTTC. Translated, it gives CASSLTASIYGYTF. The J gene is TRBJ1-2, the V gene TRBV5-6; tentatively, D is TRBD1 (5 bases). The CDR3 extends over 14 amino acids. Germline CDR1 reads SGHDT; CDR2 reads YYEEEE. Trimming pared 4 bases from V and 4 bases from J, leaving 14 bases between.

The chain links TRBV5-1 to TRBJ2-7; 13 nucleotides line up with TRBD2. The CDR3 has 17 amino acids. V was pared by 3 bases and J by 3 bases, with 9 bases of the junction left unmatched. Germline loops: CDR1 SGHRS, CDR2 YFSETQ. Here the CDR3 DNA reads TGCGCCAGCAGCTGGACTAGCGGGAGAGCCACCTTCTACGAGCAGTACTTC. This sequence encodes CASSWTSGRATFYEQYF.

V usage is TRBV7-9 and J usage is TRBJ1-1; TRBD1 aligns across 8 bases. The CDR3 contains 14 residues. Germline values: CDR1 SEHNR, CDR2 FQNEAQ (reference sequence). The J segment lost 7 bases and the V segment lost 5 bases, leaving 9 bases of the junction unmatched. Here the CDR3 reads CASSAPQGGNEAFF. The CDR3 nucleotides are TGTGCCAGCAGCGCCCCACAGGGGGGGAATGAAGCTTTCTTT. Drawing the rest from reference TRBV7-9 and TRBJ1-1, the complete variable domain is DTGVSQNPRHKITKRGQNVTFRCDPISEHNRLYWYRQTLGQGPEFLTYFQNEAQLEKSRLLSDRFSAERPKGSFSTLEIQRTEQGDSAMYLCASSAPQGGNEAFFGQGTRLTVV.

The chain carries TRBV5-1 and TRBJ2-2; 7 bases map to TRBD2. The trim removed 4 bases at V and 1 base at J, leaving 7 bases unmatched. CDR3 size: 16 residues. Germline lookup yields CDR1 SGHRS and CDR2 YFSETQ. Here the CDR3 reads CASSPLSSGNTGELFF. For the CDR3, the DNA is TGCGCCAGCAGCCCCCTATCTAGCGGGAACACCGGGGAGCTGTTTTTT. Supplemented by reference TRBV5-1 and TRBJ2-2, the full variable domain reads KAGVTQTPRYLIKTRGQQVTLSCSPISGHRSVSWYQQTPGQGLQFLFEYFSETQRNKGNFPGRFSGRQFSNSRSEMNVSTLELGDSALYLCASSPLSSGNTGELFFGEGSRLTVL.

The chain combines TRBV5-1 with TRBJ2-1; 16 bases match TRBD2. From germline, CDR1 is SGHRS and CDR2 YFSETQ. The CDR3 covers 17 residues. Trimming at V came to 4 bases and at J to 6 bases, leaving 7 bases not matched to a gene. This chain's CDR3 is CASSTGLAGGTINEQFF. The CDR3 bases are TGCGCCAGCAGCACGGGACTAGCGGGGGGGACAATCAATGAGCAGTTCTTC.

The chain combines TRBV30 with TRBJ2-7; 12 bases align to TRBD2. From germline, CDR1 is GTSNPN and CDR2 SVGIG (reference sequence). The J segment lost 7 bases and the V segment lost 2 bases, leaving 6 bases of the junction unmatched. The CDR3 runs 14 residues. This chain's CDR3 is CAWSLAGGRGEQYF. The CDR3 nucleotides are TGTGCCTGGAGTCTAGCGGGAGGGAGGGGGGAGCAGTACTTC.

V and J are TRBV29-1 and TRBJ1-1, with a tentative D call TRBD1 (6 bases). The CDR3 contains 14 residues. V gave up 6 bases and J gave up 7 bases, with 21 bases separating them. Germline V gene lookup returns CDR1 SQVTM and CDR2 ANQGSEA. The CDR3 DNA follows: TGCAGCGTAGGACAGCCGCCGAACAAGGATGAAGCTTTCTTT. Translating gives CSVGQPPNKDEAFF.

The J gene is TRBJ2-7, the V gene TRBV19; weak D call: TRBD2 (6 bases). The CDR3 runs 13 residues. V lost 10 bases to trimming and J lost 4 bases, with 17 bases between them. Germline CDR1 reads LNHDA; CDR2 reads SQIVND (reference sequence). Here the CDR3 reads CATARAGYYEQYF. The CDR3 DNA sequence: TGTGCCACGGCCCGAGCGGGTTATTACGAGCAGTACTTC.

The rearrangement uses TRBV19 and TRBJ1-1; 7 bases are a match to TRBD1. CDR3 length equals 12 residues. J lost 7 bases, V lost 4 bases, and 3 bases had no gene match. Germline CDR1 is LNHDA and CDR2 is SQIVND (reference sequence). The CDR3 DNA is TGTGCCAGTAGTACCGGGACAGTTGAAGCTTTCTTT. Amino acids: CASSTGTVEAFF.

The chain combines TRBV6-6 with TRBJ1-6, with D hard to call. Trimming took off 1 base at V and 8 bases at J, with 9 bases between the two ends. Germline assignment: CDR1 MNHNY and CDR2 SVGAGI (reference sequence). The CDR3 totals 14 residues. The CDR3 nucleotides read TGTGCCAGCAGTTACTTCGGGTTTGATTCACCCCTCCACTTT. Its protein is CASSYFGFDSPLHF.

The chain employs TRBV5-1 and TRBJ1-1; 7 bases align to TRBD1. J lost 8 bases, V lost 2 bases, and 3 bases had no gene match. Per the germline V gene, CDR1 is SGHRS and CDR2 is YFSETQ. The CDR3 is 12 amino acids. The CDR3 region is CASSFTGAEAFF. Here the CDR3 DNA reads TGCGCCAGCAGCTTCACAGGGGCCGAAGCTTTCTTT.

CDR3 sequence (DNA): TGCAGCGTTAAAAACAGGGCCCCTGGGAACGAGCAGTACTTC. Residues: CSVKNRAPGNEQYF. The rearrangement joins TRBV29-1 to TRBJ2-7, with a possible D match to TRBD1 (6 bases). Germline CDR1 is SQVTM and CDR2 is ANQGSEA. Trimming stripped 5 bases from V and 5 bases from J, with 19 bases between. The CDR3 contains 14 residues.

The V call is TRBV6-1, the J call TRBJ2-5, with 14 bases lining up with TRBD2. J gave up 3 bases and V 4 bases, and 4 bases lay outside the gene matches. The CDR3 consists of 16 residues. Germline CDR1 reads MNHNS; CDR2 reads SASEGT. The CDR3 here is CASSAGLAGGEETQYF. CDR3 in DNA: TGTGCCAGCAGTGCCGGACTAGCGGGGGGAGAAGAGACCCAGTACTTC.

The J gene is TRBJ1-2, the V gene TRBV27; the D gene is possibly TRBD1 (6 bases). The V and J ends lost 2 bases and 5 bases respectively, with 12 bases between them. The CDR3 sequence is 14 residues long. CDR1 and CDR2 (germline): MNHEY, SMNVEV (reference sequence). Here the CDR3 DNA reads TGTGCCAGCAGTTTAACAGGGTTTTCTTATGGCTACACCTTC. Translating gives CASSLTGFSYGYTF.

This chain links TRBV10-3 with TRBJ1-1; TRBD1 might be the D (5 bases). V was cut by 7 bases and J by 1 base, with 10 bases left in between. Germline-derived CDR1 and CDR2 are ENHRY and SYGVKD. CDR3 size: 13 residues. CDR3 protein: CAIKSGENTEAFF. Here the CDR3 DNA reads TGTGCCATCAAGTCGGGGGAGAACACTGAAGCTTTCTTT.

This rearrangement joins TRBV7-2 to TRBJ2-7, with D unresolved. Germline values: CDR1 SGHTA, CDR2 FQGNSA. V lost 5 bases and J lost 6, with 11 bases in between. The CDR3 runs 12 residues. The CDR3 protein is CASSPPSPEQYF. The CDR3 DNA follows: TGTGCCAGCAGCCCCCCCAGTCCCGAGCAGTACTTC.

CDR3: CASSGQGRGVREQYF. The DNA of the CDR3 is TGTGCCAGCAGTGGACAGGGGAGAGGTGTTAGAGAGCAGTACTTC. This chain joins TRBV6-5 and TRBJ2-7, with 9 bases lining up with TRBD1. Germline V CDR1 and CDR2: MNHEY, SVGAGI. Trimming at V came to 5 bases and at J to 7 bases, leaving 12 bases not matched to a gene. This CDR3 comprises 15 residues.

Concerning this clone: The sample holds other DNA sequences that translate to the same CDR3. Here the CDR3 reads CASSRQGATYEQYF. The CDR3 nucleotides read TGTGCCAGCAGTAGACAGGGAGCCACCTACGAGCAGTACTTC. The J gene is TRBJ2-7, the V gene TRBV6-5; 7 bases fit TRBD1. Germline V gene lookup returns CDR1 MNHEY and CDR2 SVGAGI. After removal of 5 bases from V and 2 bases from J, the junction contained 6 bases not matched to a gene. This CDR3 comprises 14 residues.